The sequence of this T cell receptor beta chain was determined in a study of CD8 T cells in Susac syndrome. After extraction with the RNeasy kit, roughly 0.45 to 1 ug of the RNA was reverse transcribed using random hexamers. Each CDR3 protein gets one entry after TCRdb re-called the immunoSEQ multiplex PCR reads with MiXCR. The top ten hold 0.1% of the sample, which has approximately 190,000 distinct CDR3 sequences, 80% to 95% seen once. Trimming took off 3 bases at V and 5 bases at J, with 14 bases between the two ends. Germline V gene sequence: CDR1 SGHNT, CDR2 YYREEE (reference sequence). The CDR3 sequence is 14 residues long. While serving as controls, healthy donors were matched for age and sex.

This rearrangement joins TRBV5-4 to TRBJ2-5; the D gene is possibly TRBD1 (6 bases). The sequencing input was CD4+ T cells from PBMCs. The TCR originated in a human donor in good health. CDR3 nucleotides: TGTGCCAGCAGCTACCCGGGACAATGGGAGACCCAGTACTTC. Amino acids: CASSYPGQWETQYF.